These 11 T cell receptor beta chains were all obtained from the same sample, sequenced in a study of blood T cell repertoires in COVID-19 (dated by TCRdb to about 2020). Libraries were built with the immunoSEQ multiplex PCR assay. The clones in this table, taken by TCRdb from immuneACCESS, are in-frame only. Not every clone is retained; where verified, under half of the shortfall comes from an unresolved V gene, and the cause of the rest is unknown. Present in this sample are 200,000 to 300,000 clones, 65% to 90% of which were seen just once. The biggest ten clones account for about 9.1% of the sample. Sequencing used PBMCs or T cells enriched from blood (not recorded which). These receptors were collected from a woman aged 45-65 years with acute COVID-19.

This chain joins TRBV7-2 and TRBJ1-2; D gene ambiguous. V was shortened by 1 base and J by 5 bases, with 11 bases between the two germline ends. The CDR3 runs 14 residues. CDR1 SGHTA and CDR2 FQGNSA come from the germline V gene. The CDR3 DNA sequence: TGTGCCAGCAGCTTAGGGGCGCAGCTTTATGGCTACACCTTC. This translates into CASSLGAQLYGYTF.

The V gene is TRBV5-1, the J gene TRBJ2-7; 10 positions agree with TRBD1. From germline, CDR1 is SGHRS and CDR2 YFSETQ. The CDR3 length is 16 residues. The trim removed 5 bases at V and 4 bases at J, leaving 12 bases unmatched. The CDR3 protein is CASSYLGDRGIYEQYF. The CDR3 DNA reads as TGCGCCAGCAGTTACCTCGGGGACAGGGGTATATACGAGCAGTACTTC.

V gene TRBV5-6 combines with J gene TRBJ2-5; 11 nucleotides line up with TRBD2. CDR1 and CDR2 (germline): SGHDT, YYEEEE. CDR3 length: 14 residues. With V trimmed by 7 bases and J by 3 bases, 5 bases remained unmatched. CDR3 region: CASFVLAGEETQYF. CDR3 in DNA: TGTGCCAGCTTCGTACTAGCGGGGGAAGAGACCCAGTACTTC.

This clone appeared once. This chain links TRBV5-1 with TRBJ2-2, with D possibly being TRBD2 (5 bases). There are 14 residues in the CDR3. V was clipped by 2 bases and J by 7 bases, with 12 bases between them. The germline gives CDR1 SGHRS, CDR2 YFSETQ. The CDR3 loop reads CASSFQAVDGELFF. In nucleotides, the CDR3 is TGCGCCAGCAGCTTCCAAGCGGTGGACGGGGAGCTGTTTTTT.

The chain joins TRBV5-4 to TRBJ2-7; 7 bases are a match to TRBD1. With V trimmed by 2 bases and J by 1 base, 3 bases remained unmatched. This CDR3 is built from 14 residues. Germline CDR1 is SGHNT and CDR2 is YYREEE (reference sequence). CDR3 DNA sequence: TGTGCCAGCAGCTTTGGGGGACAGTCCTACGAGCAGTACTTC. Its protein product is CASSFGGQSYEQYF.

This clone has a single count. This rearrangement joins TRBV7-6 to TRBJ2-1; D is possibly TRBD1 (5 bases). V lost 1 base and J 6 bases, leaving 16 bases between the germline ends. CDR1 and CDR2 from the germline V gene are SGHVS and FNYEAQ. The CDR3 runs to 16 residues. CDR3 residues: CASSLVAGSSRNEQFF. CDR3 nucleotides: TGTGCCAGCAGCTTAGTGGCAGGGTCATCGCGCAATGAGCAGTTCTTC. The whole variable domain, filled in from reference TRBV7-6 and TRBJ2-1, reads GAGVSQSPRYKVTKRGQDVALRCDPISGHVSLYWYRQALGQGPEFLTYFNYEAQQDKSGLPNDRFSAERPEGSISTLTIQRTEQRDSAMYRCASSLVAGSSRNEQFFGPGTRLTVL.

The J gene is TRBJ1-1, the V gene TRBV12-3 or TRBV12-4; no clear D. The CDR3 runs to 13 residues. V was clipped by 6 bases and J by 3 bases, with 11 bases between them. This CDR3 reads CASSIREDTEAFF. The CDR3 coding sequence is TGTGCCAGCAGCATACGAGAGGACACTGAAGCTTTCTTT.

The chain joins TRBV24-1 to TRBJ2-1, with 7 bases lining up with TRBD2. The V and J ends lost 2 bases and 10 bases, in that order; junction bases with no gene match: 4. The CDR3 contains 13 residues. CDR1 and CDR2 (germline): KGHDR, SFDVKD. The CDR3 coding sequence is TGTGCCACCAGTGATTGGCTAGCGGAAGAGCAGTTCTTC. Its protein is CATSDWLAEEQFF.

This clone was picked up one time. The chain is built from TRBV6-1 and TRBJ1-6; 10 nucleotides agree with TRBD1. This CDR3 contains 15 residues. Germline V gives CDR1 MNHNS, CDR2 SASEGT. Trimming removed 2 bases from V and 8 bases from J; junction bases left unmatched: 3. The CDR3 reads CASSELGTGDSPLHF. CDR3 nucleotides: TGTGCCAGCAGTGAATTGGGGACAGGGGATTCACCCCTCCACTTT.

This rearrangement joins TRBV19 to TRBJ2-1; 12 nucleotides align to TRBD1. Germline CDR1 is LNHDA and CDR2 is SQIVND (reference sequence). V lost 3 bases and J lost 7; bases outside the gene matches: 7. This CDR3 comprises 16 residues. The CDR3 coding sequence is TGTGCCAGTAGTATGCGGGACAGGGGGCCTGTGAATGAGCAGTTCTTC. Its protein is CASSMRDRGPVNEQFF.

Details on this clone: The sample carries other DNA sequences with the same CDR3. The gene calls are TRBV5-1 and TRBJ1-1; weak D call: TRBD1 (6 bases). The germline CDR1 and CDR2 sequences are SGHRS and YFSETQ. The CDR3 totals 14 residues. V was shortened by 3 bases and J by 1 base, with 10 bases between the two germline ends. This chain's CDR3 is CASSSGQPNTEAFF. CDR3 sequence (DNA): TGCGCCAGCAGCTCCGGACAGCCGAACACTGAAGCTTTCTTT.